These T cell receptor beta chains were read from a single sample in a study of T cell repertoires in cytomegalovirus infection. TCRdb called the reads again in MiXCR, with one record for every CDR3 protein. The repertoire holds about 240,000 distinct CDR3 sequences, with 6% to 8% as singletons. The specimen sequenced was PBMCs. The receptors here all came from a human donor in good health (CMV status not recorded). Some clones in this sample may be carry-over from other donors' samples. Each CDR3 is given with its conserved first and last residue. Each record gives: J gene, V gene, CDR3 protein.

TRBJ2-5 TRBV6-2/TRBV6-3 CASSSTGTKETQYF
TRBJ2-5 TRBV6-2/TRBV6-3 CASSPDRVKYF
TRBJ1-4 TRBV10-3 CATRQDLNEKLFF
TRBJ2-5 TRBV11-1 CASSVPGTGGRSLQETQYF
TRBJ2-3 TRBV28 CASSWGIEDTQYF
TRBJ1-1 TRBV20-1 CSARLTGVNTEAFF
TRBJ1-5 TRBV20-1 CSARGRGEDQPQHF
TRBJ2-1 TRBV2 CAISGTSGAGYNEQFF
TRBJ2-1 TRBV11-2 CASRPTAAGGPHNEQFF
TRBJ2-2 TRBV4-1 CASSRAVGERTKNTGELFF
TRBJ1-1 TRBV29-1 CSVEVRGLHGNTEAFF
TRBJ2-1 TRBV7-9 CASSQDPYNEQFF
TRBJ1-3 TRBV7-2 CASSLSSGLSGNTIYF
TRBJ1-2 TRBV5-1 CASSLGRGERGYTF
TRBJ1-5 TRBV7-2 CASSLVSAYQPQHF
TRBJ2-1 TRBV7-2 CASSFQRGIYNEQFF
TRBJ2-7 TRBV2 CASRTLDRGVSEQYF
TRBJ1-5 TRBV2 CASSGGLPDQPQHF
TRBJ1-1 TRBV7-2 CASSLGQGVTEAFF
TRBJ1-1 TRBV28 CATTETEAFF
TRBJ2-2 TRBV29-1 CSVTGQNTGELFF
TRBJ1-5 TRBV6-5 CASSYSGTGDQPQHF
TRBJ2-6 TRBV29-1 CSVGEGRPATSGANVLTF
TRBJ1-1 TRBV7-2 CASSLISGGWGEAFF
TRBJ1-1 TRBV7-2 CASSSTGTGNTEAFF
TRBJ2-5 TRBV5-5 CASSLSGGKTQYF
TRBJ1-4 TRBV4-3 CASSPWTGEKLFF
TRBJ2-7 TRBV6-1 CASSEAGHPDYEQYF
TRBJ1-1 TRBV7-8 CASSLATGRNTEAFF
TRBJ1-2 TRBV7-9 CASSLGTGNRNGYTF
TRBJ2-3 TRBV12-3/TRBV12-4 CASRLRSSGNTQYF
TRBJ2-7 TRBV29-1 CSVEDRGLSYEQYF
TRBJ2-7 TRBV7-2 CASSAGLAGGSYEQYF
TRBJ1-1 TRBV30 CAWREGPLSTEAFF
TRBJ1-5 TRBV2 CASSRGGGKPQHF
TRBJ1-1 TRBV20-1 CSATDQMNTEAFF